This T cell receptor (beta chain) was found in a study of cytomegalovirus exposure and HLA in healthy donors. A multiplex PCR was run with 60 Vbeta primers and 13 Jbeta primers. TCRdb keeps only in-frame clones here, not all; method: immunoSEQ multiplex PCR. The data show 200,000 or so clones, roughly 80% seen once. With 4 bases clipped from V and 4 bases from J, the junction kept 2 bases outside the gene matches. In germline, CDR1 is SGHTA, CDR2 FQGTGA. This CDR3 has 15 amino acids. The sequenced sample consisted of PBMCs. The genes are TRBV7-3 and TRBJ2-1; 12 nucleotides agree with TRBD2. The sequence was collected from a girl aged 10 to 17 in good health and CMV-seronegative. The CDR3 reads CASSSGLAGYNEQFF. The CDR3 DNA is TGTGCCAGCAGCTCCGGACTAGCGGGGTACAATGAGCAGTTCTTC.